The 26 T cell receptor beta chains below all came from one sample that was sequenced in a study of blood T cell repertoires in COVID-19. Clones were sequenced by immunoSEQ multiplex PCR, and TCRdb holds only the in-frame ones, with some missing. The sample holds about 49,000 clones, roughly four fifths seen once. The sample consisted of peripheral blood. Source of these receptors: a woman aged 55-69 years with acute or convalescent COVID-19.

This chain joins TRBV2 and TRBJ1-1; D perhaps matches TRBD1 (6 bases). Trimming removed 4 bases at V and 3 bases at J, with 12 bases between. Germline CDR1 is SNHLY and CDR2 is FYNNEI. The CDR3 spans 14 residues. The CDR3, as DNA: TGTGCCAGCAGTGGAGCGGCAGGGGACACTGAAGCTTTCTTT. Encoded protein: CASSGAAGDTEAFF.

The chain employs TRBV18 and TRBJ1-2; 9 bases match TRBD1. V shed 2 bases, J shed 6 bases, and the junction held 1 base outside the gene matches. The CDR3 is 13 amino acids. Germline CDR1 reads KGHSH; CDR2 reads LQKENI. CDR3 residues: CASSPGQGHGYTF. CDR3 in DNA: TGTGCCAGCTCACCAGGACAGGGGCATGGCTACACCTTC.

In this sample, this clone turned up a few times. This rearrangement joins TRBV24-1 to TRBJ2-1; 10 bases are a match to TRBD2. Germline assignment: CDR1 KGHDR and CDR2 SFDVKD. The CDR3 is 16 amino acids. J lost 4 bases, V lost 4 bases, and 6 bases had no gene match. CDR3 nucleotide sequence: TGTGCCACCAGTGAGACGGGACTAGCGAGTTACAATGAGCAGTTCTTC. Translated: CATSETGLASYNEQFF.

The CDR3 DNA sequence: TGTGCCAGCAGCCTGATAGCGGGAATCGACACCGGGGAGCTGTTTTTT. Its protein product is CASSLIAGIDTGELFF. V gene TRBV5-4 combines with J gene TRBJ2-2; 8 nucleotides line up with TRBD2. This CDR3 comprises 16 residues. The J segment lost 3 bases and the V segment lost 4 bases, leaving 8 bases of the junction unmatched. CDR1 is SGHNT, CDR2 YYREEE, per germline (reference sequence).

The J gene is TRBJ1-3, the V gene TRBV28; D unresolved. The germline V gene encodes CDR1 MDHEN and CDR2 SYDVKM. V was cut by 3 bases and J by 4 bases, with 10 bases left in between. The CDR3 runs 14 residues. DNA of the CDR3: TGTGCCAGCAGTTTGGAGTTCCCGGGAAACACCATATATTTT. Translated, it gives CASSLEFPGNTIYF.

This clone was picked up one time. J is TRBJ1-6 and V is TRBV5-4, with D tentatively TRBD1 (5 bases). V lost 1 base and J 8 bases, leaving 13 bases between the germline ends. The germline CDR1 and CDR2 sequences are SGHNT and YYREEE (reference sequence). This CDR3 is built from 15 residues. The CDR3 sequence is CASSLIGREYSPLHF. DNA for the CDR3: TGTGCCAGCAGCTTGATTGGCAGGGAATATTCACCCCTCCACTTT.

The rearrangement joins TRBV29-1 to TRBJ2-1; 10 bases line up with TRBD2. CDR3 length equals 15 residues. The V and J ends lost 2 bases and 5 bases, in that order; junction bases with no gene match: 6. Germline-derived CDR1 and CDR2 are SQVTM and ANQGSEA. CDR3 coding DNA: TGCAGCGTTGAACCCAGGACTAGCGGCCACAATGAGCAGTTCTTC. It yields the protein CSVEPRTSGHNEQFF.

Only a few counts were recorded for this clone. The chain links TRBV5-8 to TRBJ2-1; D is possibly TRBD1 (5 bases). This CDR3 has 15 amino acids. V lost 0 bases and J 3 bases, leaving 10 bases between the germline ends. Per germline, CDR1 SGHTS and CDR2 YDEGEE. The CDR3 protein is CASSLGVGVYNEQFF. CDR3 bases: TGTGCCAGCAGCTTGGGGGTAGGGGTCTACAATGAGCAGTTCTTC. The complete variable domain, with remaining parts taken from reference TRBV5-8 and TRBJ2-1, reads EAGVTQSPTHLIKTRGQQATLRCSPISGHTSVYWYQQALGLGLQFLLWYDEGEERNRGNFPPRFSGRQFPNYSSELNVNALELEDSALYLCASSLGVGVYNEQFFGPGTRLTVL.

The chain uses TRBV9 and TRBJ2-2, with TRBD2 matching 14 bases. This CDR3 has 18 amino acids. Germline CDR1 reads SGDLS; CDR2 reads YYNGEE. V gave up 3 bases and J gave up 6 bases; unmatched junction bases: 10. The CDR3 region has the DNA TGTGCCAGCAGCGATGGGACTAGCGGGAGATCTGTGTCCGGGGAGCTGTTTTTT. Protein: CASSDGTSGRSVSGELFF.

This chain connects TRBV10-3 to TRBJ1-4, with TRBD1 matching over 8 bases. CDR3 length: 15 amino acids. Germline V lookup: CDR1 ENHRY, CDR2 SYGVKD. The J segment lost 4 bases and the V segment lost 3 bases, leaving 4 bases of the junction unmatched. The DNA for the CDR3 is TGTGCCATCAGTGACCCGGACAGGGTTAATGAAAAACTGTTTTTT. Translating gives CAISDPDRVNEKLFF.

CDR3 nucleotides: TGTGCCAGCAGCCCCATGACTCTATACAGGACTAACTATGGCTACACCTTC. It codes for CASSPMTLYRTNYGYTF. This chain joins TRBV3-1 (or the pseudogene TRBV3-2) and TRBJ1-2; tentatively, D is TRBD1 (5 bases). CDR1 LGHDT and CDR2 YNNKEL come from the germline V gene (reference sequence). V dropped 4 bases and J dropped 0 bases, with 18 bases sitting between them. This CDR3 has 17 residues.

The J gene is TRBJ1-1, the V gene TRBV5-1; the D gene is possibly TRBD1 (5 bases). With 4 bases removed from V and 7 bases from J, the gap between germline ends came to 11 bases. CDR1 SGHRS and CDR2 YFSETQ come from the germline V gene. This CDR3 comprises 12 residues. CDR3 sequence (DNA): TGCGCCAGCAGCCCGCTCGGGGGTGAAGCTTTCTTT. Protein: CASSPLGGEAFF.

The chain has TRBV7-6 and TRBJ1-2; D gene ambiguous. The CDR3 contains 15 residues. The germline V gene encodes CDR1 SGHVS and CDR2 FNYEAQ. Trimming removed 2 bases from V and 8 bases from J, with 18 bases in between. DNA for the CDR3: TGTGCCAGCAGCTTAAGAGGCGGAAGCCCCGTGGGCTACACCTTC. The encoded protein is CASSLRGGSPVGYTF.

This chain uses TRBV7-2 with TRBJ1-3, with unresolved D. This CDR3 spans 15 amino acids. Germline CDR1 is SGHTA and CDR2 is FQGNSA. V lost 1 base to trimming and J lost 2 bases, with 9 bases between them. The chain's CDR3 is CASSLVSGAGNTIYF. The DNA of the CDR3 is TGTGCCAGCAGCTTAGTGTCCGGGGCTGGAAACACCATATATTTT.

This sequence joins TRBV30 and TRBJ2-5; perhaps TRBD2 as D (6 bases). V was pared by 0 bases and J by 6 bases, with 14 bases between. The CDR3 consists of 14 residues. The germline gives CDR1 GTSNPN, CDR2 SVGIG (reference sequence). CDR3 in amino acids: CAWSVGQGGKTQYF. The CDR3 nucleotides read TGTGCCTGGAGTGTAGGGCAGGGAGGCAAGACCCAGTACTTC.

The chain carries TRBV5-4 and TRBJ1-3; D gene ambiguous. This CDR3 has 16 residues. Trimming left V 4 bases short and J 0 bases short, with 14 bases between. CDR1 is SGHNT, CDR2 YYREEE, per germline (reference sequence). The CDR3 loop is CASSPGVGSSGNTIYF. As DNA, the CDR3 is TGTGCCAGCAGCCCCGGGGTTGGGTCCTCTGGAAACACCATATATTTT.

This rearrangement joins TRBV14 to TRBJ1-6; D uncertain. CDR3 length equals 14 residues. V lost 4 bases, J lost 8 bases, and 12 bases lay in between. Germline lookup yields CDR1 SGHDN and CDR2 FVKESK. The CDR3 region has the DNA TGTGCCAGCAGCCTAGTGGGCCCCGATTCACCCCTCCACTTT. It specifies CASSLVGPDSPLHF.

This chain joins TRBV7-2 and TRBJ2-2; possible D gene TRBD1, 6 bases. Germline-derived CDR1 and CDR2 are SGHTA and FQGNSA. Trimming stripped 2 bases from V and 2 bases from J, with 12 bases between. The CDR3 has 16 amino acids. In nucleotides, the CDR3 is TGTGCCAGCAGCTTACAGGGGACCAAAAACACCGGGGAGCTGTTTTTT. This encodes CASSLQGTKNTGELFF.

The chain uses TRBV7-6 and TRBJ1-3; no clear D. V was cut by 5 bases and J by 2 bases, with 13 bases left in between. The CDR3 covers 15 residues. CDR1 is SGHVS, CDR2 FNYEAQ, per germline. CDR3 sequence (DNA): TGTGCCAGCAGCCCGGGGATTAGGGCTGGAAACACCATATATTTT. Its translation is CASSPGIRAGNTIYF.

The chain couples TRBV28 to TRBJ1-2, with 9 bases lining up with TRBD1. V trimming: 2 bases; J trimming: 8 bases; junction bases outside the gene matches: 9. Per germline, CDR1 MDHEN and CDR2 SYDVKM. The CDR3 is made up of 15 amino acids. CDR3 loop: CASSLTSGTGRGYTF. The CDR3 nucleotides are TGTGCCAGCAGTTTAACATCCGGGACAGGGCGAGGCTACACCTTC.

This chain uses TRBV28 with TRBJ1-1; TRBD1 is a possible D gene (5 bases). Germline V gene data show CDR1 as MDHEN and CDR2 as SYDVKM. Trimming removed 4 bases at V and 3 bases at J, with 12 bases between. The CDR3 has 14 amino acids. The CDR3: CASSWGGGYTEAFF. CDR3 DNA: TGTGCCAGCAGTTGGGGCGGGGGTTACACTGAAGCTTTCTTT.

The chain links TRBV27 to TRBJ1-6; TRBD1 is a possible D gene (6 bases). Germline assignment: CDR1 MNHEY and CDR2 SMNVEV (reference sequence). This CDR3 is built from 14 residues. Trimming shortened V by 8 bases and J by 10 bases, and 18 bases separated the two germline ends. The CDR3 loop is CASRISGVGSPLHF. The CDR3 coding sequence is TGTGCCAGCCGAATCTCAGGGGTTGGATCACCCCTCCACTTT.

J is TRBJ2-7 and V is TRBV30; D perhaps matches TRBD2 (5 bases). The germline V and J ends were trimmed by 0 bases and 5 bases, with 11 bases remaining between them. From germline, CDR1 is GTSNPN and CDR2 SVGIG (reference sequence). This CDR3 is 13 amino acids long. The CDR3 DNA sequence: TGTGCCTGGAGTGTATCCCCGGGAAACGAGCAGTACTTC. Translated, it gives CAWSVSPGNEQYF.

J is TRBJ1-6 and V is TRBV30, with 8 bases lining up with TRBD1. There are 13 residues in the CDR3. V was clipped by 5 bases and J by 11 bases; unmatched bases: 8. Germline assignment: CDR1 GTSNPN and CDR2 SVGIG (reference sequence). CDR3 sequence reads: CAWRGQGGAPLHF. DNA for the CDR3: TGTGCCTGGCGAGGACAGGGTGGTGCACCCCTCCACTTT.

The chain couples TRBV24-1 to TRBJ2-5; 7 bases align to TRBD2. V shed 5 bases, J shed 2 bases, and the junction held 4 bases outside the gene matches. The CDR3 sequence is 14 residues long. The germline CDR1 and CDR2 sequences are KGHDR and SFDVKD. The CDR3 spells CATSATSSQETQYF. CDR3 nucleotides: TGTGCCACCAGTGCGACTAGCTCACAAGAGACCCAGTACTTC.

The J gene is TRBJ2-7, the V gene TRBV6-6; TRBD1 might be the D (6 bases). The germline V gene has CDR1 MNHNY and CDR2 SVGAGI (reference sequence). The CDR3 loop spans 13 amino acids. Trimming cost V 2 bases and J 3 bases, with 8 bases left between them. CDR3 residues: CASSYTGYYEQYF. In DNA, the CDR3 is TGTGCCAGCAGTTACACAGGGTACTACGAGCAGTACTTC.